Listed here are 14 T cell receptor beta chains from one sample, sequenced in a study of T cells in Graves' hyperthyroidism and ophthalmopathy. Amplified TCR beta CDR3 regions derived from RNA transcripts. In the first-round RT-PCR of the TCR CDR3, the HTBI primer set was used. TCRdb re-analysed the multiplex PCR reads in MiXCR, keeping a single row per CDR3 protein. The data show hundreds of thousands of distinct CDR3 sequences, nearly 45% seen once. Sequencing was performed on peripheral blood or thyroid tissue (not recorded which). These receptors were taken from an adult man with Graves' disease, either hyperthyroidism or ophthalmopathy (not recorded which).

This rearrangement joins TRBV15 to TRBJ1-1, with D possibly matching TRBD1 (6 bases). CDR1 and CDR2 from the germline V gene are LNHNV and YYDKDF (reference sequence). Trimming shortened V by 3 bases and J by 6 bases, and 17 bases separated the two germline ends. The CDR3 spans 15 residues. The CDR3 DNA sequence: TGTGCCACCAGCAGCAAGGACAGTCGAATGGCTGAAGCTTTCTTT. Residues: CATSSKDSRMAEAFF.

This clonotype was detected many times. A much larger clone lies a single base off, so this may be a read error. CDR3 in amino acids: CASSLDGGYEQYF. CDR3 coding DNA: TGTGCCAGCAGCTTAGACGGGGGCTACGAGCAGTACTTC. The chain recombines TRBV7-9 with TRBJ2-7, with D possibly being TRBD2 (6 bases). Trimming pared 1 base from V and 3 bases from J, leaving 7 bases between. Germline values: CDR1 SEHNR, CDR2 FQNEAQ (reference sequence). The CDR3 has 13 amino acids.

This chain joins TRBV12-5 and TRBJ1-2; D is perhaps TRBD1 (6 bases). This CDR3 spans 13 amino acids. V was trimmed by 2 bases and J by 6 bases, leaving 10 bases between them. Looked up from germline, CDR1 is LGHNT and CDR2 is FRNRAP. The CDR3 spells CASGLPTGHGYTF. As DNA, the CDR3 is TGTGCTAGTGGTTTGCCGACAGGTCATGGCTACACCTTC.

V is TRBV7-9 and J is TRBJ2-5; TRBD2 agrees at 9 bases. There are 15 residues in the CDR3. V dropped 1 base and J dropped 5; count of bases not matched to a gene: 5. Per germline, CDR1 SEHNR and CDR2 FQNEAQ (reference sequence). CDR3 sequence reads: CASSLGGRAEETQYF. CDR3 nucleotides: TGTGCCAGCAGCTTAGGCGGGAGGGCCGAGGAGACCCAGTACTTC.

The rearrangement joins TRBV20-1 to TRBJ2-7; 10 nucleotides match TRBD2. The CDR3 is 14 residues long. After removal of 5 bases from V and 7 bases from J, the junction contained 11 bases not matched to a gene. CDR1 is DFQATT and CDR2 is SNEGSKA in the germline V gene (reference sequence). The CDR3: CSAEGSGGSWEQYF. The DNA of the CDR3 is TGCAGTGCTGAGGGTAGCGGGGGGTCGTGGGAGCAGTACTTC.

This rearrangement joins TRBV5-5 to TRBJ1-1; TRBD1 might be the D (6 bases). The CDR3 runs 15 residues. Germline V gives CDR1 SGHKS, CDR2 YYEKEE (reference sequence). Trimming shortened V by 6 bases and J by 0 bases, and 15 bases separated the two germline ends. The CDR3 sequence: CASTFRDTLNTEAFF. CDR3 DNA: TGTGCCAGCACCTTCCGGGACACCTTGAACACTGAAGCTTTCTTT.

This clonotype appeared a few times. This sequence joins TRBV2 and TRBJ2-3; 10 bases fit TRBD2. The V segment lost 6 bases and the J segment 4 bases; nucleotides outside the gene matches: 4. The germline V gene encodes CDR1 SNHLY and CDR2 FYNNEI. This CDR3 has 14 amino acids. CDR3 protein: CASRAGGSPDTQYF. CDR3 DNA: TGTGCCAGCAGAGCGGGGGGGAGCCCAGATACGCAGTATTTT.

This chain uses TRBV9 with TRBJ2-5, with 10 nucleotides matching TRBD1. The ends lost 3 bases at V and 2 bases at J; junction bases unmatched: 4. Looked up from germline, CDR1 is SGDLS and CDR2 is YYNGEE. The CDR3 runs 15 residues. The DNA of the CDR3 is TGTGCCAGCAGCGCCGGGACAGGGGTTCAAGAGACCCAGTACTTC. Translated: CASSAGTGVQETQYF.

The chain links TRBV7-2 to TRBJ1-6; D is undetermined. Germline V CDR1 and CDR2: SGHTA, FQGNSA. This CDR3 spans 13 amino acids. Trimming stripped 3 bases from V and 6 bases from J, with 6 bases between. The CDR3 loop is CASSFSLNSPLHF. DNA of the CDR3: TGTGCCAGCAGCTTCAGCCTTAATTCACCCCTCCACTTT.

The chain carries TRBV2 and TRBJ1-1; TRBD1 aligns across 10 bases. This CDR3 contains 15 residues. The ends lost 6 bases at V and 4 bases at J; junction bases unmatched: 8. Looked up from germline, CDR1 is SNHLY and CDR2 is FYNNEI. The CDR3 region has the DNA TGTGCCAGCAGCGAGACAGGGGGCGCGGGCACTGAAGCTTTCTTT. Translating it yields CASSETGGAGTEAFF.

The chain recombines TRBV9 with TRBJ1-3; D not resolved. CDR1 is SGDLS, CDR2 YYNGEE, per germline. The CDR3 totals 16 residues. With 0 bases removed from V and 1 base from J, the gap between germline ends came to 11 bases. CDR3 protein: CASSVVGGISGNTIYF. The CDR3 DNA is TGTGCCAGCAGCGTAGTAGGAGGGATATCTGGAAACACCATATATTTT.

The V call is TRBV4-1, the J call TRBJ2-7, with D perhaps matching TRBD1 (6 bases). Per the germline V gene, CDR1 is MGHRA and CDR2 is YSYEKL. The CDR3 extends over 11 amino acids. CDR3 DNA: TGTGCCAGCAGCCCATTACAGGGAGAGACAGTC. Its protein product is CASSPLQGETV.

At least ten counts were recorded for this clonotype. The chain carries TRBV7-2 and TRBJ2-5, with 8 bases lining up with TRBD2. This CDR3 spans 13 amino acids. With V trimmed by 8 bases and J by 5 bases, 7 bases remained unmatched. The germline gives CDR1 SGHTA, CDR2 FQGNSA. The CDR3 reads CASCRAGGETQYF. CDR3 nucleotides: TGTGCCAGCTGCCGCGCGGGGGGCGAGACCCAGTACTTC.

Concerning this clonotype: A read error may explain this, as a much larger clone is one base away. J is TRBJ1-5 and V is TRBV7-8, with TRBD1 matching over 7 bases. This CDR3 is 16 amino acids long. Germline loops: CDR1 SGHVS, CDR2 FQNEAQ. The CDR3 reads CASSIRTGSKNQTQHF. DNA for the CDR3: TGTGCCAGCAGCATCCGGACAGGCTCAAAGAATCAGACCCAGCATTTT.